These T cell receptor beta chains were read from a single sample in a study of T cells in Graves' hyperthyroidism and ophthalmopathy. MiXCR was run by TCRdb on the multiplex PCR reads, yielding one entry per CDR3 protein. The table has approximately 330,000 distinct CDR3 sequences, roughly 23% seen once. The source material was blood. These TCRs come from a woman between 50 and 59 years old with Graves' hyperthyroidism. The CDR3 runs from the conserved cysteine through the conserved F or W. A D gene is named only where the DNA matches it firmly. Some rows mark clone size as missing; the rest say once, few, many or name a class of expanded clone.

>TRBV2|many|TRBJ2-7|-
TGTGCCAGCAGTGGAAAGCGGTATTACGAGCAGTACTTC
CASSGKRYYEQYF
>TRBV5-1|many|TRBJ2-1|-
TGCGCCAGCAGCGAGGGACGGCCTTATGATGAGCAGTTCTTC
CASSEGRPYDEQFF
>TRBV19|few|TRBJ1-2|-
TGTGCCAGTAGTCCTACGGGGGACTCTCGCTATGGCTACACCTTC
CASSPTGDSRYGYTF
>TRBV28|many|TRBJ2-5|TRBD1
TGTGCCAGCAGTCCTGGGACAGGGAATGGAAAGACCCAGTACTTC
CASSPGTGNGKTQYF
>TRBV28|many|TRBJ2-7|TRBD1
TGTGCCAGCAGTCCCCCTCGGCCAGGGGGCATGCACGAGCAGTACTTC
CASSPPRPGGMHEQYF
>TRBV28|many|TRBJ2-1|TRBD1
TGTGCCAGCAGGGGGGACAGGGAGTACAATGAGCAGTTCTTC
CASRGDREYNEQFF
>TRBV6-1|many|TRBJ2-7|-
TGTGCCAGCAGCCGGGCCGGCCGTTCCTACGAGCAGTACTTC
CASSRAGRSYEQYF
>TRBV28|many|TRBJ2-6|-
TGTGCCAGCAGTACCCGACAGGTTTGGGCCTCTGGGGCCAACGTCCTGACTTTC
CASSTRQVWASGANVLTF
>TRBV6-6|many|TRBJ1-1|TRBD1
TGTGCCAGCAGTTACAGGGGGCGGAACACTGAAGCTTTCTTT
CASSYRGRNTEAFF
>TRBV20-1|-|TRBJ1-1|-
TGCAGTGCTAGAGATAGTGGACGGGGAGCAGACACTGAAGCTTTCTTT
CSARDSGRGADTEAFF
>TRBV28|-|TRBJ1-1|-
TGTGCCAGCAGTCTACTCCTGGGGTATGGTGAAGCTTTCTTT
CASSLLLGYGEAFF
>TRBV11-2|many|TRBJ1-1|-
TGTGCCAGCAGCTTTCCCAGGAACACTGAAGCTTTCTTT
CASSFPRNTEAFF
>TRBV10-3|many|TRBJ2-5|TRBD2
TGTGCCATCAGTGAGTCGCGCGGGAGTGCGAGAGAGACCCAGTACTTC
CAISESRGSARETQYF
>TRBV28|many|TRBJ1-2|TRBD1
TGTGCCAGCAGCGAGCTAACAGTGGGAGGGACAGGGAATTGGGGCCTCTATGGCTACACCTTC
CASSELTVGGTGNWGLYGYTF
>TRBV28|once|TRBJ2-7|TRBD2
TGTGCCAGCAGTCCCTCACGCGGGAGGGCCAGGTACGAGCAGTACTTC
CASSPSRGRARYEQYF
>TRBV7-3|many|TRBJ2-1|TRBD1
TGTGCCAGCAGCTTATCCGGGACAGGGACTGACAATGAGCAGTTCTTC
CASSLSGTGTDNEQFF